This T cell receptor beta chain appears in the sequencing data of a study of shared clonotypes between healthy human individuals (dated by TCRdb to between 2020 and 2021). Regarding the study in general: The cohort included three men and a couple of women between 18 and 49 years of age. Per donor, three plates each were used for CD4 naive and CD4 memory, two for CD8 naive, and one for CD8 memory. Blood TCR repertoires of a handful of healthy adults were deeply sequenced to estimate repertoire size and the extent of clonotype sharing between individuals. Libraries were prepared and TCR repertoires were sequenced by different laboratories using diverse techniques, in order to increase sequencing depth and limit assay-specific biases. Between about 0.8 and 9.5 billion PBMCs per donor were obtained by leukapheresis. Study-wide findings and limitations: Rarefaction of sorted-subset datasets indicated incomplete sequencing despite the large sequencing depth. Compared with non-shared clonotypes, the clonotypes found in all four sorted-subset donors had higher generation probabilities. Because the study included a small number of donors, the genetic and exposure-history diversity represented was limited. About 5% of naive CD4, more than 3% of naive CD8, around 2.3% of memory CD4, and approximately 0.4% of memory CD8 clonotypes were shared across a handful of donors. Based on pairwise subsampling, the degree of clonotype sharing among donors was expected to be affected by sequencing depth. Estimated clonotype richness was generally larger for naive than for memory subsets. Sampling was restricted to blood, and TCR repertoires in tissues likely differ from the TCR repertoires found in blood.

About this clone itself: Its antigen remains unidentified. One base away there is no much larger clone; base qualities are not given.

For the CD8 naive samples, CD45RO-negative cells were positively selected for CCR7, yielding a CD45RA+CCR7+ population from which TemRA cells were excluded. The donors were healthy, HIV-negative adults who had no recently reported acute infections or vaccinations. Only Caucasian adults living in Nashville, Tennessee, USA were represented among the donors. Blood was collected by leukapheresis, and PBMCs were isolated by Ficoll-Histopaque density gradient centrifugation and then cryopreserved in liquid nitrogen vapor phase. Analytical flow cytometry was used to check the purity and quantity of every magnetically sorted T cell population. Genomic DNA was isolated from each sorted fraction and quantified by UV absorbance on a Nanodrop 2000c. TCR CDR3 regions were amplified from genomic DNA by multiplex PCR using the deep immunoSEQ assay. Genomic DNA extracted from each cell subset was distributed evenly over all wells of several immunoSEQ 96-well plates, and each plate served as one replicate. Each replicate PCR for sorted subsets received roughly 0.2 ug genomic DNA, equal to about 30,000 T cell genomes. Purified libraries were quantified with a Qubit 3.0 fluorometer, sized on a Bioanalyzer 2100, and re-quantified with the KAPA Library Quantification kit. Every immunoSEQ 96-well plate was sequenced on a separate single-read 150-cycle Illumina NextSeq 550 flow cell. The paper's processing steps were these. Because the immunoSEQ output held only junctional sequences and lacked quality scores, the filtering could not match the filtering applied to full-length reads. Sequences were annotated with PyIR, a Python wrapper for IgBLAST v1.9, using IMGT germline references to assign V/J genes and CDR3. Reads were removed for weak V/J assignments (E-value above 1e-6), missing CDR3, stop codons, out-of-frame junctions, or ambiguous translated residues. V3J clonotypes were defined as sequences sharing an identical inferred V gene, J gene, and CDR3 amino acid sequence. Percentage overlap between repertoires was calculated by dividing the number of shared unique clonotypes by the size of the smaller repertoire. Three approaches were used to assess repertoire richness: RTK rarefaction, the Chao1 estimator, and Recon v2.1 estimates of unobserved clonotypes. For all TCRbeta clonotypes obtained by the gDNA method from several donors, generation probabilities were computed with OLGA. TCRdb re-hosts the immuneACCESS table, in-frame sequences only. Its copies lack some clones; in the studies checked, an unresolved V gene accounts for under half of them, and the cause for the rest is not known. Clone size and V and J calls were adopted from that table, with D and trimming inferred from the DNA. The sample table shows about 2.1 million clones, and around 93% are seen once. Around 1.7% of the sample goes to the ten largest clones.

V loses 5 bases, J loses 4 bases, and the germline ends lie 20 bases apart. Spanning cysteine to phenylalanine, the CDR3 consists of 16 amino acids. CDR3 DNA only is kept here, 48 bases in frame from base 1. The germline V gene (reference sequence) sets CDR1 to SEHNR and CDR2 to FQNEAQ. The TCR originated in a man aged 18-30 years in good health. Some clones in this sample may be carry-over from other donors' samples. Sequencing used naive CD8+ T cells from PBMCs. This sample's cell subset or site label indicates: CD45RA+CCR7+. This chain is built from TRBV7-9 and TRBJ2-5, with TRBD1 perhaps the D gene, on 5 matching bases. The CDR3 loop reads CASSQRQGGALETQYF. DNA sequence: TGTGCCAGCAGCCAGAGGCAGGGTGGGGCCCTAGAGACCCAGTACTTC.